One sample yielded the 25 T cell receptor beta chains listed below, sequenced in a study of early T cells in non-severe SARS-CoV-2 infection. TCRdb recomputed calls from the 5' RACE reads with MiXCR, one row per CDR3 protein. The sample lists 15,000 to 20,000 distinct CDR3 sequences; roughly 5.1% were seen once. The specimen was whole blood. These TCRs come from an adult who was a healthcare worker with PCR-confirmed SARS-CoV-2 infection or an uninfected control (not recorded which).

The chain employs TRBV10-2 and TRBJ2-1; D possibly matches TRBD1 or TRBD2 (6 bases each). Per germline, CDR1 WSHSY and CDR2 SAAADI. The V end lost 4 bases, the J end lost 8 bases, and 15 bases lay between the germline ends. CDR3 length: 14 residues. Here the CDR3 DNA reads TGCGCCAGCAGTGCTTCTAAGGGGGGCCATGAGCAGTTCTTC. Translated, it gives CASSASKGGHEQFF.

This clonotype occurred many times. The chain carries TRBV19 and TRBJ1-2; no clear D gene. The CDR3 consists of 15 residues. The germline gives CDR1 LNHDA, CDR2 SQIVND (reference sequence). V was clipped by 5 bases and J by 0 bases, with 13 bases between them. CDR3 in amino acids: CASSSLLGSNYGYTF. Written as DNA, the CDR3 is TGTGCCAGTAGTTCCCTTTTGGGGTCTAACTATGGCTACACCTTC.

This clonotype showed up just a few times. The CDR3 here is CASSVSRGSYNEQFF. Written as DNA, the CDR3 is TGTGCCAGCAGCGTGAGCAGGGGGTCCTACAATGAGCAGTTCTTC. The chain joins TRBV9 to TRBJ2-1; 7 bases are a match to TRBD1. After removal of 2 bases from V and 1 base from J, the junction contained 3 bases not matched to a gene. Germline V gene sequence: CDR1 SGDLS, CDR2 YYNGEE. CDR3 length: 15 amino acids. The variable domain in full, completed from reference TRBV9 and TRBJ2-1, reads DSGVTQTPKHLITATGQRVTLRCSPRSGDLSVYWYQQSLDQGLQFLIQYYNGEERAKGNILERFSAQQFPDLHSELNLSSLELGDSALYFCASSVSRGSYNEQFFGPGTRLTVL.

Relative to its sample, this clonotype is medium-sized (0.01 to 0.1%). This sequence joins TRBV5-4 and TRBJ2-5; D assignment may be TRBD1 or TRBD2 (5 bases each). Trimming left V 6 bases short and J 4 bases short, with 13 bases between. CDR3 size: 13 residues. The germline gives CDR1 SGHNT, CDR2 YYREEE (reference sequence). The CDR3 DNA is TGTGCCAGCATGCCTCAGGGACGAGAGACCCAGTACTTC. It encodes CASMPQGRETQYF.

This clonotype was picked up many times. The CDR3 reads CASSYLTSETEQFF. CDR3 nucleotide sequence: TGTGCCAGCAGCTACCTTACAAGTGAGACTGAGCAGTTCTTC. The genes are TRBV11-3 and TRBJ2-1; unclear D gene. The CDR3 sequence is 14 residues long. V was trimmed by 4 bases and J by 9 bases, leaving 16 bases between them. CDR1 and CDR2 from the germline V gene are SGHNT and YENEEA.

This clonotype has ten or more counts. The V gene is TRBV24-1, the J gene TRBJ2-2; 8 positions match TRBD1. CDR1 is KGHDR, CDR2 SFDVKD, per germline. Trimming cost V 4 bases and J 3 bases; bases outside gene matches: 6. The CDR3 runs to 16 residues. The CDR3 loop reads CATSDPDRGYTGELFF. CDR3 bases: TGTGCCACCAGTGACCCCGACAGGGGCTACACCGGGGAGCTGTTTTTT.

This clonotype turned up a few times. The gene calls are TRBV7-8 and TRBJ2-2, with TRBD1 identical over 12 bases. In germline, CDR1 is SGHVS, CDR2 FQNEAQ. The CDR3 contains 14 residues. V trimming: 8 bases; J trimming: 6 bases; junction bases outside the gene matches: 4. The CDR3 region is CASGDRGLAGELFF. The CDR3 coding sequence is TGTGCCAGCGGGGACAGGGGGCTGGCCGGGGAGCTGTTTTTT.

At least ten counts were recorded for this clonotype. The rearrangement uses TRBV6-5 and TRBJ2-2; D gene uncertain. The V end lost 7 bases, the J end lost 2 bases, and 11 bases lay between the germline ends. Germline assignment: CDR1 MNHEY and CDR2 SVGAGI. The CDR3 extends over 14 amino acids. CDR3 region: CASKEHVNTGELFF. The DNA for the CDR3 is TGTGCCAGCAAGGAACACGTAAACACCGGGGAGCTGTTTTTT.

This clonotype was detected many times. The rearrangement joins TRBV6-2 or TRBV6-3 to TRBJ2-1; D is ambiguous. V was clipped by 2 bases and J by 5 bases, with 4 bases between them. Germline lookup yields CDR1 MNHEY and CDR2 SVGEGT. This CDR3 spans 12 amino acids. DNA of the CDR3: TGTGCCAGCAGTTACCTAAACAATGAGCAGTTCTTC. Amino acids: CASSYLNNEQFF.

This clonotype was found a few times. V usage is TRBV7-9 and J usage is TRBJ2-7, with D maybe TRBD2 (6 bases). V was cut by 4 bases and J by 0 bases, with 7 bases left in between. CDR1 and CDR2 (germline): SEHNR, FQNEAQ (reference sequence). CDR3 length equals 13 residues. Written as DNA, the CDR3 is TGTGCCAGCAGCTCCGGGAGCTCCTACGAGCAGTACTTC. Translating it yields CASSSGSSYEQYF.

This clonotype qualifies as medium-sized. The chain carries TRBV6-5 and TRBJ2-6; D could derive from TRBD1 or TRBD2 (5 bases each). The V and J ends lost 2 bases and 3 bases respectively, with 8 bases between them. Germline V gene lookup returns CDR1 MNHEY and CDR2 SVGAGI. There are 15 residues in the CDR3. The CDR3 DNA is TGTGCCAGCAGTTACGAGGGGCTTGGGGCCAACGTCCTGACTTTC. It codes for CASSYEGLGANVLTF.

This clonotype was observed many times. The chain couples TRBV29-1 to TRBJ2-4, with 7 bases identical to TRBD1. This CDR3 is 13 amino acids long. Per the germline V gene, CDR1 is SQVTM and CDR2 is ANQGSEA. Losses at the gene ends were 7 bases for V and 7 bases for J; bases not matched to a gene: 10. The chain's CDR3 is CSAGTVLGNIQYF. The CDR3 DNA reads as TGCAGCGCCGGGACAGTCCTGGGGAACATTCAGTACTTC.

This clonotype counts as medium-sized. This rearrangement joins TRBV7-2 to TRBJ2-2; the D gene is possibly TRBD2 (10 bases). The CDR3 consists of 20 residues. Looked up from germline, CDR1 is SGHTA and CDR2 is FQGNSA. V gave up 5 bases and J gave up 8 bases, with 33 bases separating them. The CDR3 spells CASSLGRTGVKAGGPGELFF. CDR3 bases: TGTGCCAGCAGCCTAGGGCGGACAGGGGTAAAAGCGGGAGGGCCTGGGGAGCTGTTTTTT.

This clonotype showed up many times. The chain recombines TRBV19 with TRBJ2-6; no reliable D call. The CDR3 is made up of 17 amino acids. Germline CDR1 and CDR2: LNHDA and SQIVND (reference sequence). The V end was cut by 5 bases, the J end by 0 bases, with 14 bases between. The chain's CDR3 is CASSSADGFSGANVLTF. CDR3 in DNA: TGTGCCAGTAGTTCCGCGGACGGTTTCTCTGGGGCCAACGTCCTGACTTTC.

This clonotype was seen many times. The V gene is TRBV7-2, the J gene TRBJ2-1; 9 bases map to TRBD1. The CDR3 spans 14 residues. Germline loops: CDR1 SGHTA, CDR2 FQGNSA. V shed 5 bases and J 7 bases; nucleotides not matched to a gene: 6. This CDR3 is CASSLVTGGNEQFF. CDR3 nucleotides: TGTGCCAGCAGCCTTGTGACAGGGGGTAATGAGCAGTTCTTC.

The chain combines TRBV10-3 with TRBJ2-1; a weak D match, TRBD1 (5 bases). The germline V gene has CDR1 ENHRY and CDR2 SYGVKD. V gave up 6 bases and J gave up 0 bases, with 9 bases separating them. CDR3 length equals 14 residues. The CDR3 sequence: CAISRQSSYNEQFF. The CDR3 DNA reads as TGTGCCATCAGCCGACAGAGCTCCTACAATGAGCAGTTCTTC.

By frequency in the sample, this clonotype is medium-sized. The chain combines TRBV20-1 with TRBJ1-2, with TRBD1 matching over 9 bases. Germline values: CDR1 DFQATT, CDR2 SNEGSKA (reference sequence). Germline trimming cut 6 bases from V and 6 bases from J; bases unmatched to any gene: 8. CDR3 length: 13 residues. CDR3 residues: CSAKTGGSHGYTF. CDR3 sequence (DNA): TGCAGTGCGAAGACAGGGGGGTCACATGGCTACACCTTC.

DNA for the CDR3: TGTGCCAGCTCAGAACAGGGATTCTCCTACGAGCAGTACGTC. Translating it yields CASSEQGFSYEQYV. The chain recombines TRBV18 with TRBJ2-7, with D tentatively TRBD1 (6 bases). The CDR3 runs 14 residues. The germline V gene has CDR1 KGHSH and CDR2 LQKENI. V was trimmed by 5 bases and J by 0 bases, leaving 11 bases between them.

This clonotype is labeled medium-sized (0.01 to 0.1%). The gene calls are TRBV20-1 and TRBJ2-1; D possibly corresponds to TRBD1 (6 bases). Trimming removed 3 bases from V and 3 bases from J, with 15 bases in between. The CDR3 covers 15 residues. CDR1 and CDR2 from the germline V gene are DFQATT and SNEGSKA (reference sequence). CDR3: CSASPPDRYYNEQFF. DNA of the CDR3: TGCAGTGCTAGCCCCCCGGACAGATACTACAATGAGCAGTTCTTC.

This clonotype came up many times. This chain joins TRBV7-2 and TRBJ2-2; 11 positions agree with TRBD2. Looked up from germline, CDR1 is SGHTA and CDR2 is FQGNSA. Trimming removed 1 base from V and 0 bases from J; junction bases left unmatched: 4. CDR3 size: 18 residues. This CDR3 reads CASSLGLAGGSNTGELFF. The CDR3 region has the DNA TGTGCCAGCAGCTTAGGGTTAGCGGGAGGGTCGAACACCGGGGAGCTGTTTTTT.

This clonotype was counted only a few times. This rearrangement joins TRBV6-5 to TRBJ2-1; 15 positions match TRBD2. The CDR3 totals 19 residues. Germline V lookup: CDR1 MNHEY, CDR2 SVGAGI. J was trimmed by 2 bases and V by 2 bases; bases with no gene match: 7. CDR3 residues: CASSYRTSGRVTAYNEQFF. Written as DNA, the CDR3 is TGTGCCAGCAGTTACCGGACTAGCGGGAGGGTGACTGCCTACAATGAGCAGTTCTTC.

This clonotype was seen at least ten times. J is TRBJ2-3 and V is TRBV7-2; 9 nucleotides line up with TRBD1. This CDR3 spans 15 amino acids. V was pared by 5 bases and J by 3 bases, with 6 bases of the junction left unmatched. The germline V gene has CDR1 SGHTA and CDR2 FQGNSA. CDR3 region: CASSPGQGLTDTQYF. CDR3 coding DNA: TGTGCCAGCAGCCCGGGACAGGGACTAACAGATACGCAGTATTTT. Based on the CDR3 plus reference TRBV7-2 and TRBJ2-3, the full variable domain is GAGVSQSPSNKVTEKGKDVELRCDPISGHTALYWYRQSLGQGLEFLIYFQGNSAPDKSGLPSDRFSAERTGGSVSTLTIQRTQQEDSAVYLCASSPGQGLTDTQYFGPGTRLTVL.

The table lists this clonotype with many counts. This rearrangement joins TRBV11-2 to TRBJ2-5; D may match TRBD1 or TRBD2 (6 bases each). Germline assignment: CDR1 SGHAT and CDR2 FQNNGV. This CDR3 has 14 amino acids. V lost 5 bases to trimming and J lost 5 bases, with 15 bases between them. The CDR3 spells CASSRDRGQETQYF. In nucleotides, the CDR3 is TGTGCCAGCAGCCGTGATCGGGGGCAGGAGACCCAGTACTTC. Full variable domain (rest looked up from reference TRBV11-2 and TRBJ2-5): EAGVAQSPRYKIIEKRQSVAFWCNPISGHATLYWYQQILGQGPKLLIQFQNNGVVDDSQLPKDRFSAERLKGVDSTLKIQPAKLEDSAVYLCASSRDRGQETQYFGPGTRLLVL.

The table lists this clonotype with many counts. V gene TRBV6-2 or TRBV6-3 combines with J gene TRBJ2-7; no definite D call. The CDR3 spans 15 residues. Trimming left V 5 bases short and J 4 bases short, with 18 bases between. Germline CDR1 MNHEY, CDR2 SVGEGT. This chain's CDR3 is CASSPIMRKVYEQYV. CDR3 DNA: TGTGCCAGCAGTCCAATCATGAGGAAGGTGTACGAGCAGTACGTC.

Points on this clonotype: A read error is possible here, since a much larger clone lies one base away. CDR3 coding DNA: TGTGCCAGCTCACCACAGACAAGCAAGACTGAAGCTTCCTTT. Its translation is CASSPQTSKTEASF. V gene TRBV18 combines with J gene TRBJ1-1; D not certain. Germline-derived CDR1 and CDR2 are KGHSH and LQKENI. This CDR3 has 14 residues.